The rows below give T cell receptor beta chains drawn from one sample of a study of identical twins. TCRdb reprocessed the 5' RACE reads via MiXCR and lists one record per CDR3 protein. Of 650,000 to 800,000 distinct CDR3 sequences in the sample, 8.6% were seen once. This same sample was also taken into another study, of yellow fever vaccine responses in identical twins.

What was sequenced was PBMCs. The receptor source for this set is a woman younger than 30 in good health. CDR3s include the opening cysteine and the closing phenylalanine or tryptophan. The D gene is left open where the match is weak. Clone size, where shown, is once, few, many, or a class for clones that have expanded.

TRBJ1-5 NA NA TRBV20-1 CSARDFGSNQPQHF TGCAGTGCTAGAGATTTTGGCAGCAATCAGCCCCAGCATTTT
TRBJ2-1 few NA TRBV29-1 CSVTPAYNEQFF TGCAGCGTCACCCCGGCCTACAATGAGCAGTTCTTC
TRBJ2-3 few NA TRBV11-2 CASSEDGKLQYF TGTGCCAGCAGCGAGGACGGTAAACTTCAGTATTTT
TRBJ2-1 NA TRBD2 TRBV29-1 CSVDYRGRGDNEQFF TGCAGCGTTGACTATCGGGGGCGGGGGGACAATGAGCAGTTCTTC
TRBJ2-3 NA TRBD1 TRBV10-3 CAITHPGQDQYF TGTGCCATCACCCACCCGGGACAGGATCAGTATTTT
TRBJ2-2 NA NA TRBV29-1 CSVTGLLNTGELFF TGCAGCGTTACCGGGCTCTTGAACACCGGGGAGCTGTTTTTT
TRBJ2-3 few NA TRBV20-1 CSARAPVLADTQYF TGCAGTGCTAGGGCTCCGGTACTGGCAGATACGCAGTATTTT
TRBJ2-7 few NA TRBV2 CASSEMVGSYEQYF TGTGCCAGCAGTGAAATGGTCGGTTCCTACGAGCAGTACTTC
TRBJ2-2 many TRBD1 TRBV20-1 CSARNRGNTGELFF TGCAGTGCTAGGAACAGGGGAAACACCGGGGAGCTGTTTTTT
TRBJ2-7 few NA TRBV4-3 CASSQETSTIYEQYF TGCGCCAGCAGCCAAGAGACAAGTACCATCTACGAGCAGTACTTC
TRBJ1-1 NA NA TRBV4-2 CASSQVAEGYTEAFF TGTGCCAGCAGCCAAGTGGCGGAGGGTTACACTGAAGCTTTCTTT
TRBJ2-3 many NA TRBV10-3 CAISESRDTQYF TGTGCCATCAGTGAGTCCAGGGATACGCAGTATTTT
TRBJ2-6 NA NA TRBV6-1 CASRPPGANVLTF TGTGCCAGCAGACCCCCCGGGGCCAACGTCCTGACTTTC
TRBJ2-7 few NA TRBV12-3/TRBV12-4 CASTPGGLGIEQYF TGTGCCAGCACCCCGGGGGGCTTAGGGATCGAGCAGTACTTC
TRBJ2-7 NA NA TRBV6-5 CASTPGKDYEQYF TGTGCCAGCACCCCGGGCAAGGACTACGAGCAGTACTTC
TRBJ2-7 few NA TRBV27 CASSLNRAATTYEQYF TGTGCCAGCAGTTTGAATCGAGCGGCCACCACCTACGAGCAGTACTTC
TRBJ2-3 few TRBD2 TRBV4-3 CASSQLPGLAASTDTQYF TGCGCCAGCAGCCAACTTCCTGGACTAGCGGCTAGCACAGATACGCAGTATTTT
TRBJ1-5 few TRBD1 TRBV19 CASRRTGANQPQHF TGTGCCAGTAGACGGACAGGCGCAAATCAGCCCCAGCATTTT
TRBJ1-3 few NA TRBV7-9 CASSYSTTGNTIYF TGTGCCAGCAGCTACAGTACTACTGGAAACACCATATATTTT
TRBJ2-1 many NA TRBV12-3/TRBV12-4 CASSLADAPIGNEQFF TGTGCCAGCAGTTTAGCGGACGCCCCGATCGGGAATGAGCAGTTCTTC
TRBJ1-4 many TRBD1 TRBV5-6 CASSLTGGKLFF TGTGCCAGCAGCTTAACAGGGGGAAAACTGTTTTTT
TRBJ2-7 many TRBD2 TRBV6-2/TRBV6-3 CASSSWTSGNYEQYF TGTGCCAGCAGTTCGTGGACTAGCGGGAACTACGAGCAGTACTTC
TRBJ2-3 NA TRBD1 TRBV6-2/TRBV6-3 CASATRDRGVTDTQYF TGTGCCAGCGCAACCCGTGACAGGGGAGTCACAGATACGCAGTATTTT
TRBJ2-5 NA NA TRBV27 CASMGHNQETQYF TGTGCCAGCATGGGACACAATCAAGAGACCCAGTACTTC
TRBJ2-7 NA TRBD1 TRBV6-5 CASSYSGTGSEQYF TGTGCCAGCAGTTACTCGGGGACAGGGAGCGAGCAGTACTTC
TRBJ1-1 NA NA TRBV7-2 CASSPHRGGEAFF TGTGCCAGCAGCCCGCATCGAGGGGGTGAAGCTTTCTTT
TRBJ2-3 NA NA TRBV10-3 CAINGRADSTDTQYF TGTGCCATCAACGGTAGGGCAGATAGCACAGATACGCAGTATTTT
TRBJ2-2 NA NA TRBV9 CASSPGGGTNTGELFF TGTGCCAGCAGCCCTGGAGGGGGGACCAACACCGGGGAGCTGTTTTTT
TRBJ2-3 few TRBD2 TRBV29-1 CSVDSGGALGTDTQYF TGCAGCGTTGATTCCGGGGGGGCTTTGGGCACAGATACGCAGTATTTT
TRBJ2-1 many NA TRBV5-1 CASSLGTSALEQFF TGCGCCAGCAGCCTCGGGACCTCCGCCCTTGAGCAGTTCTTC
TRBJ2-5 NA NA TRBV25-1 CASSVGVGGNQETQYF TGTGCCAGCAGTGTAGGAGTGGGGGGTAACCAAGAGACCCAGTACTTC
TRBJ2-3 NA TRBD2 TRBV5-1 CASSLSGGVDTQYF TGCGCCAGCAGCTTGTCGGGGGGGGTAGATACGCAGTATTTT
TRBJ2-2 few NA TRBV7-2 CASSSRLGGYTGELFF TGTGCCAGCAGCTCGCGACTAGGGGGATACACCGGGGAGCTGTTTTTT
TRBJ2-1 many TRBD2 TRBV20-1 CSARGREGPEQFF TGCAGTGCTAGGGGGAGGGAGGGCCCTGAGCAGTTCTTC
TRBJ2-1 NA TRBD1 TRBV6-5 CASSYQQGALNEQFF TGTGCCAGCAGTTACCAACAGGGGGCTTTGAATGAGCAGTTCTTC
TRBJ2-3 many NA TRBV28 CASSSRTPTDTQYF TGTGCCAGCAGTTCCAGGACCCCCACAGATACGCAGTATTTT
TRBJ2-5 many NA TRBV28 CASSLFVAVPETQYF TGTGCCAGCAGTTTATTTGTAGCGGTCCCAGAGACCCAGTACTTC
TRBJ2-3 many NA TRBV2 CASSRERTDTQYF TGTGCCAGCTCGAGGGAACGCACAGATACGCAGTATTTT
TRBJ1-1 NA NA TRBV27 CASSLLQAMNTEAFF TGTGCCAGCAGTTTATTACAGGCAATGAACACTGAAGCTTTCTTT
TRBJ2-5 few NA TRBV4-1 CASSRLQGEWETQYF TGCGCCAGCAGCCGTCTGCAGGGAGAGTGGGAGACCCAGTACTTC
TRBJ2-7 few NA TRBV5-6 CASSTAGPHSYEQYF TGTGCCAGCAGCACCGCCGGGCCGCACTCCTACGAGCAGTACTTC
TRBJ2-1 NA NA TRBV7-9 CASSLVLRGYEQFF TGTGCCAGCAGCTTAGTACTACGTGGGTATGAGCAGTTCTTC
TRBJ2-3 many NA TRBV10-3 CAIRDRTSDPDTQYF TGTGCCATCAGAGACAGGACCTCGGACCCAGATACGCAGTATTTT
TRBJ2-3 NA NA TRBV7-9 CASSLNVDTQYF TGTGCCAGCAGCTTAAACGTAGATACGCAGTATTTT
TRBJ1-2 NA NA TRBV20-1 CTLPDATNYGYTF TGCACCCTACCCGACGCTACCAACTATGGCTACACCTTC
TRBJ2-2 many NA TRBV3-1 CASTRFLRETGELFF TGTGCCAGCACCCGGTTTTTGCGAGAGACCGGGGAGCTGTTTTTT
TRBJ2-3 few TRBD2 TRBV18 CASSPRAGSTDTQYF TGTGCCAGCTCACCGAGAGCGGGGAGCACAGATACGCAGTATTTT
TRBJ1-2 few NA TRBV6-1 CASSEAWGYTF TGTGCCAGCAGTGAAGCGTGGGGCTACACCTTC
TRBJ1-6 many TRBD1 TRBV28 CASSFYFGGQGAIVSPLHF TGTGCCAGCAGTTTTTACTTTGGCGGGCAGGGGGCCATAGTTTCACCCCTCCACTTT
TRBJ1-1 many NA TRBV9 CASSGAGFKGEAFF TGTGCCAGCAGCGGTGCAGGGTTCAAAGGTGAAGCTTTCTTT
TRBJ2-5 NA NA TRBV19 CASSTGAGFKETQYF TGTGCCAGTAGTACCGGTGCCGGGTTCAAAGAGACCCAGTACTTC